Presented here are 13 T cell receptor beta chains from one specimen sequenced in a study of shared clonotypes between healthy human individuals. Clones were sequenced by immunoSEQ multiplex PCR, and TCRdb holds only the in-frame ones, with some missing. The repertoire holds 2 million to 2.5 million clones, with 90% to 96% as singletons. The material sequenced was naive CD4+ T cells sorted from blood. Subset given: CD45RA+ positively selected. The receptors here all came from a young man in good health.

The rearrangement joins TRBV5-4 to TRBJ1-1; 8 bases are a match to TRBD1. Per germline, CDR1 SGHNT and CDR2 YYREEE (reference sequence). With 8 bases clipped from V and 0 bases from J, the junction kept 6 bases outside the gene matches. The CDR3 extends over 14 amino acids. Here the CDR3 reads CASRRGQVNTEAFF. The CDR3, as DNA: TGTGCCAGTCGGCGGGGACAGGTGAACACTGAAGCTTTCTTT. The full variable domain, completed using reference TRBV5-4 and TRBJ1-1, is ETGVTQSPTHLIKTRGQQVTLRCSSQSGHNTVSWYQQALGQGPQFIFQYYREEENGRGNFPPRFSGLQFPNYSSELNVNALELDDSALYLCASRRGQVNTEAFFGQGTRLTVV.

This sequence joins TRBV4-3 and TRBJ2-1; D is possibly TRBD2 (6 bases). V was shortened by 4 bases and J by 2 bases, with 21 bases between the two germline ends. CDR3 length equals 18 residues. Germline V gene lookup returns CDR1 LGHNA and CDR2 YSLEER. CDR3 sequence (DNA): TGCGCCAGCAGCCGGGAACCCTCACTAGCAGTTACCTACAATGAGCAGTTCTTC. It codes for CASSREPSLAVTYNEQFF.

The chain recombines TRBV7-2 with TRBJ1-3, with TRBD1 matching 8 bases. Trimming at V came to 3 bases and at J to 1 base, leaving 5 bases not matched to a gene. The CDR3 spans 16 residues. The germline V gene encodes CDR1 SGHTA and CDR2 FQGNSA. Here the CDR3 reads CASSLGTGRSGNTIYF. CDR3 nucleotide sequence: TGTGCCAGCAGCTTGGGGACAGGCAGATCTGGAAACACCATATATTTT.

Details on this clone: This CDR3 is also generated by other DNA sequences in the sample. The chain carries TRBV10-3 and TRBJ1-5, with 7 bases matching TRBD1. The CDR3 covers 13 residues. Trimming took 5 bases from V and 5 from J; bases not matched to a gene: 3. CDR1 is ENHRY and CDR2 is SYGVKD in the germline V gene. This CDR3 is CAISRDRDQPQHF. In DNA form, the CDR3 reads TGTGCCATCAGTCGCGACAGGGATCAGCCCCAGCATTTT.

This chain uses TRBV5-4 with TRBJ2-3; a possible D gene is TRBD2 (6 bases). Germline V gene sequence: CDR1 SGHNT, CDR2 YYREEE (reference sequence). V shed 4 bases and J shed 1 base, with 16 bases lying between them. The CDR3 runs to 16 residues. CDR3: CASSGGTGPGTDTQYF. CDR3 DNA: TGTGCCAGCAGCGGTGGGACTGGGCCCGGCACAGATACGCAGTATTTT.

V gene TRBV10-3 combines with J gene TRBJ2-7; tentative D call: TRBD1 (7 bases). The germline V gene has CDR1 ENHRY and CDR2 SYGVKD. V was shortened by 6 bases and J by 2 bases, with 14 bases between the two germline ends. This CDR3 is 14 amino acids long. CDR3 sequence reads: CAIRGGTDTYEQYF. CDR3 coding DNA: TGTGCCATCAGAGGCGGGACAGACACCTACGAGCAGTACTTC.

This chain links TRBV7-6 with TRBJ2-5; D not certain. Germline CDR1 reads SGHVS; CDR2 reads FNYEAQ. CDR3 length equals 14 residues. The ends were cut back, 3 bases at V and 2 bases at J, with 10 bases in the middle. The CDR3, as DNA: TGTGCCAGCAGCTTGGCGGACGGACAAGAGACCCAGTACTTC. The encoded protein is CASSLADGQETQYF.

This clone appeared a single time. The chain links TRBV29-1 to TRBJ1-2; 12 nucleotides agree with TRBD1. The ends lost 0 bases at V and 4 bases at J; junction bases unmatched: 6. Germline values: CDR1 SQVTM, CDR2 ANQGSEA. The CDR3 is 16 residues long. CDR3 coding DNA: TGCAGCGTTGAAGATCCCCCGGGACAGGGGGCCTATGGCTACACCTTC. It codes for CSVEDPPGQGAYGYTF.

In this sample, this clone turned up a few times. V and J are TRBV2 and TRBJ1-5, with 8 bases that match TRBD1. Germline assignment: CDR1 SNHLY and CDR2 FYNNEI. V was pared by 9 bases and J by 3 bases, with 4 bases of the junction left unmatched. This CDR3 comprises 13 residues. The CDR3 is CASTGQANQPQHF. In DNA form, the CDR3 reads TGTGCCAGTACGGGACAGGCCAATCAGCCCCAGCATTTT.

V and J are TRBV18 and TRBJ2-3, with 7 bases aligning to TRBD1. Germline trimming cut 4 bases from V and 1 base from J; bases unmatched to any gene: 5. The CDR3 is made up of 15 amino acids. Per germline, CDR1 KGHSH and CDR2 LQKENI. CDR3 sequence reads: CASSQITGGTDTQYF. The CDR3, as DNA: TGTGCCAGCTCACAAATCACAGGGGGCACAGATACGCAGTATTTT.

This sequence joins TRBV6-1 and TRBJ2-1; D is unclear. The V gene lost 6 bases and the J gene lost 2 bases, with 14 bases spanning the gap. Germline V lookup: CDR1 MNHNS, CDR2 SASEGT. This CDR3 is 15 amino acids long. The CDR3 is CASRPGDLPYNEQFF. In DNA form, the CDR3 reads TGTGCCAGCAGGCCCGGAGACCTACCCTACAATGAGCAGTTCTTC.

This chain uses TRBV5-1 with TRBJ2-1; 7 nucleotides match TRBD1. CDR3 length: 15 residues. CDR1 and CDR2 (germline): SGHRS, YFSETQ. V shed 0 bases, J shed 4 bases, and the junction held 4 bases outside the gene matches. The CDR3 bases are TGCGCCAGCAGCTTGGGGCGACAGGGATACAATGAGCAGTTCTTC. It translates to CASSLGRQGYNEQFF.

The V call is TRBV5-4, the J call TRBJ1-2; the D gene is possibly TRBD1 (5 bases). Looked up from germline, CDR1 is SGHNT and CDR2 is YYREEE (reference sequence). The CDR3 loop spans 12 amino acids. The V and J ends lost 2 bases and 11 bases respectively, with 13 bases between them. CDR3 amino acids: CASSFQGPNYTF. CDR3 nucleotide sequence: TGTGCCAGCAGCTTCCAGGGACCGAATTACACCTTC.